This T cell receptor (beta chain) comes out of a study of blood T cell repertoires in COVID-19. Study processing details: Amplification of reference gene primers provided the estimated nucleated cell counts. The data were produced by immunoSEQ multiplex PCR, yet TCRdb's version contains in-frame clones alone and is incomplete. For V, J and clone size, that table is used; D and trimming come from the DNA. In the table there are about 490,000 clones, approximately 85% of which are singletons. CDR1 is LGHNA and CDR2 is YSLEER in the germline V gene. V was pared by 4 bases and J by 5 bases, with 6 bases of the junction left unmatched. The CDR3 totals 14 residues.

Source material: peripheral blood. The chain recombines TRBV4-3 with TRBJ2-7; 9 nucleotides match TRBD2. The sequence was obtained from a human donor in a cohort sampled during active COVID-19. CDR3 nucleotides: TGCGCCAGCAGCCCTGGACTAGCGCCCCACGAGCAGTACTTC. As protein: CASSPGLAPHEQYF.